These T cell receptor beta chains were read from a single sample in a study of immune cell composition in non-small cell lung cancer. Sequencing used immunoSEQ multiplex PCR; TCRdb keeps in-frame clones, though not all of them. This table has about 6,700 clones, approximately 61% appearing once. Source material: non-adjacent lung tissue. These receptors were obtained from a human donor with non-small cell lung cancer. Each CDR3 is given with its conserved first and last residue. Each record gives: V gene, D gene, clone size, J gene, CDR3 protein, CDR3 DNA. The D gene is left open where the match is weak. Expanded clones get a size class; other rows say once, few or many, or leave the size out.

>TRBV9|TRBD2|NA|TRBJ2-2
CASSVVGTSAGELFF
TGTGCCAGCAGCGTAGTTGGGACTAGTGCCGGGGAGCTGTTTTTT
>TRBV4-3|TRBD1|NA|TRBJ2-7
CASSQDVGTGGSEQYF
TGCGCCAGCAGCCAAGATGTCGGGACAGGGGGTAGCGAGCAGTACTTC
>TRBV7-8|TRBD1|NA|TRBJ2-1
CASSLGGTGGNEQFF
TGTGCCAGCAGCTTAGGTGGGACAGGAGGCAATGAGCAGTTCTTC
>TRBV6-1|NA|NA|TRBJ1-2
CASSEASRALYGYTF
TGTGCCAGCAGTGAAGCTTCCAGGGCGCTTTATGGCTACACCTTC
>TRBV6-1|NA|once|TRBJ1-1
CASRLAGWAFF
TGTGCCAGCCGGCTAGCCGGGTGGGCTTTCTTT
>TRBV5-6|NA|medium-sized|TRBJ2-5
CASSYDRWETQYF
TGTGCCAGCAGCTATGACAGATGGGAGACCCAGTACTTC
>TRBV14|TRBD1|NA|TRBJ1-1
CASSQGTGGSTEAFF
TGTGCCAGCAGCCAAGGGACAGGGGGTTCCACTGAAGCTTTCTTT
>TRBV27|NA|NA|TRBJ2-7
CASSLRPGDEQYF
TGTGCCAGCAGTTTAAGGCCAGGGGACGAGCAGTACTTC
>TRBV13|NA|NA|TRBJ2-7
CASSARSSPHYEQYF
TGTGCCAGCAGCGCAAGGAGCTCCCCACACTACGAGCAGTACTTC
>TRBV7-3|TRBD1|NA|TRBJ2-3
CASSFLGGDRENF
TGTGCCAGCAGCTTCCTTGGGGGGGACAGGGAGAATTTT
>TRBV6-6|NA|few|TRBJ2-7
CASGGTPSNYEQYF
TGTGCCAGCGGAGGGACTCCCTCCAACTACGAGCAGTACTTC
>TRBV9|NA|NA|TRBJ1-6
CASSVDPFGRTPLHF
TGTGCCAGCAGCGTAGACCCCTTTGGGAGGACGCCCCTCCACTTT
>TRBV27|NA|NA|TRBJ1-1
CASRPDRTNTEAFF
TGTGCCAGCAGACCCGACAGGACGAACACTGAAGCTTTCTTT
>TRBV15|NA|NA|TRBJ2-7
CATSRGGGATYEQYF
TGTGCCACCAGCAGAGGAGGGGGTGCGACCTACGAGCAGTACTTC
>TRBV5-1|NA|NA|TRBJ2-1
CASSLFGSYNEQFF
TGCGCCAGCAGCTTGTTCGGGAGCTACAATGAGCAGTTCTTC
>TRBV27|NA|NA|TRBJ2-4
CASREGAKNIQYF
TGTGCCAGCAGGGAGGGGGCCAAAAACATTCAGTACTTC
>TRBV9|TRBD2|NA|TRBJ2-1
CASSATSGIGSEQFF
TGTGCCAGCAGCGCAACAAGCGGGATCGGTAGTGAGCAGTTCTTC
>TRBV5-1|NA|NA|TRBJ1-1
CASSFAVNSGTEAFF
TGCGCCAGCAGCTTCGCGGTGAATAGCGGCACTGAAGCTTTCTTT
>TRBV7-3|TRBD1|few|TRBJ2-2
CASSLWGQGSGELFF
TGTGCCAGCAGCTTATGGGGACAGGGATCCGGGGAGCTGTTTTTT
>TRBV5-1|TRBD2|few|TRBJ2-3
CASSPSTGGLDTQYF
TGCGCCAGCAGCCCTTCCACGGGGGGGCTAGATACGCAGTATTTT
>TRBV5-1|TRBD2|NA|TRBJ2-3
CASSPLAGGPSTQYF
TGCGCCAGCAGCCCCTTAGCGGGAGGGCCTAGTACGCAGTATTTT
>TRBV7-2|TRBD1|NA|TRBJ2-1
CASSPDRVPYNEQFF
TGTGCCAGCAGCCCGGACAGGGTACCCTACAATGAGCAGTTCTTC
>TRBV19|TRBD1|few|TRBJ1-4
CASLTGDGEKLFF
TGTGCCAGCTTGACAGGGGATGGGGAAAAACTGTTTTTT
>TRBV10-3|NA|NA|TRBJ2-2
CAISFDSGGTGELFF
TGTGCCATCAGTTTCGACTCCGGGGGCACCGGGGAGCTGTTTTTT
>TRBV27|NA|NA|TRBJ2-3
CASSSRLVSTDTQYF
TGTGCCAGCAGTTCGAGACTAGTATCCACAGATACGCAGTATTTT
>TRBV14|TRBD1|NA|TRBJ2-5
CASSQRTGGKETQYF
TGTGCCAGCAGCCAAAGGACAGGGGGAAAAGAGACCCAGTACTTC